The T cell receptor beta chain described here comes from a study of regulatory T cells in long-lasting Graves disease. Looked up from germline, CDR1 is SNHLY and CDR2 is FYNNEI. V was trimmed by 3 bases and J by 4 bases, leaving 10 bases between them. The CDR3 extends over 13 amino acids. This clonotype was counted ten times or more. The time point: newly diagnosed GD, antithyroid drugs for less than 3 months. The authors made the TCR library using RNA they extracted from PBMCs. In building TCR beta libraries, iRepertoire HTBI primers were used together with Arm-PCR of CDR3 regions. MiXCR, applied by TCRdb to the multiplex PCR reads, yields one record per CDR3 protein. Found here are about 440,000 distinct CDR3 sequences, 15% of them singletons; the top ten hold approximately 16%. This same sample was also part of a study on T cells in Graves' hyperthyroidism and ophthalmopathy. This second study says: The study enrolled patients aged 18 to 65 with newly diagnosed hyperthyroidism of under 2 months' duration. The HTBI primer set served for first-round RT-PCR of the TCR CDR3.

The chain employs TRBV2 and TRBJ2-7, with D perhaps TRBD2 (6 bases). This receptor was identified in a woman aged 25 to 39 with Graves disease. The starting material was peripheral blood mononuclear cells (PBMCs), obtained at new diagnosis, from a patient treated with antithyroid drugs. CDR3 amino acids: CASSDQGGYEQYF. The CDR3, as DNA: TGTGCCAGCAGTGACCAAGGAGGGTACGAGCAGTACTTC.